This TCR beta chain comes out of a study of persistence of HIV-infected CD4 T cells. About the study: Multiple blood draws of up to roughly 200 mL, except a couple of donors with single leukapheresis. A larger, less memory-rich fraction responded to anti-CD3/anti-CD28 beads than to antigen. Broader study findings: Degenerate expanded CDR3beta sequences were enriched among CMV- and Gag-responding cells.

J lost 2 bases, V lost 3 bases, and 11 bases had no gene match. CDR3 length: 18 amino acids. Germline lookup yields CDR1 KGHDR and CDR2 SFDVKD. Concerning this clone itself: Its antigen is currently unknown.

The libraries were made with immunoSEQ version 4 in survey mode. Assay used: immunoSEQ multiplex PCR; TCRdb lists only in-frame clones, some missing. The data hold roughly 41,000 clones, with approximately 88% observed a single time. Anti-CD3/anti-CD28 beads served as a nonspecific positive control stimulus. Responding CD4+ T cells were sorted by upregulation of both CD40 ligand and CD69. The source of this sequence is an adult man with HIV who was CMV-seropositive. The V and J genes are TRBV24-1 and TRBJ2-5, with 10 positions matching TRBD2. This specimen consisted of CD4+ T cells sorted from PBMCs after approximately 19-hour stimulation, obtained from a patient who received antiretroviral therapy. Here the CDR3 reads CATSDASSGAGGQETQYF. In DNA, the CDR3 is TGTGCCACCAGTGATGCCTCCTCGGGAGCGGGGGGGCAAGAGACCCAGTACTTC.